A single T cell receptor beta chain is shown here with its context. What it binds is unknown. CDR1 is SGHRS and CDR2 is YFSETQ in the germline V gene. CDR3 size: 15 residues. The V end lost 2 bases, the J end lost 1 base, and 12 bases lay between the germline ends. Using immunoSEQ multiplex PCR, the repertoire was profiled, and TCRdb retains in-frame clones only, with some absent. The top ten hold 6.2% of the sample, which has about 24,000 clones, about 86% seen once. These data originate in a study of PD-1 blockade in classical Hodgkin lymphoma. Whole-study results and caveats: Differences between repertoires have undefined causes, possibly disease activity or prior therapy. Newly diagnosed patients reportedly trailed healthy donors in baseline TCR diversity.

Time point denoted: cycle 4 day 1 (C4D1), after about 6 weeks of nivolumab. Relapse after autologous stem cell transplantation occurred in every patient, and brentuximab vedotin exposure varied. Classifying best responses yielded complete response, partial response or progressive disease. The source of this sequence is a human donor with classical Hodgkin lymphoma. The chain recombines TRBV5-1 with TRBJ2-5; D may match TRBD1 or TRBD2 (6 bases each). Material: peripheral blood mononuclear cells (PBMCs), obtained before the fourth cycle of nivolumab. The CDR3 sequence is CASSFIGGPQETQYF. In DNA form, the CDR3 reads TGCGCCAGCAGCTTTATCGGGGGCCCCCAAGAGACCCAGTACTTC.